A selection of T cell receptor beta chains follows, all from one sample in a study of blood T cell repertoires in COVID-19. Measured with immunoSEQ multiplex PCR; TCRdb has only the in-frame clones, and not every one. The data contain tens of thousands of clones, about 76% of them singletons. Sequencing was done on a sample of peripheral blood. Receptors were obtained from a woman older than 75 with active or convalescent COVID-19. CDR3s include the opening cysteine and the closing phenylalanine or tryptophan. The order of the fields is clone size, D gene, V gene, J gene, CDR3 protein, CDR3 DNA. D genes are given only for firm matches. Some rows have no size entry. The others give once, few or many, or a class for an expanded clone.

size: NA; D: TRBD1; V: TRBV7-6; J: TRBJ2-2; CDR3: CASSSLGQGGGELFF; DNA: TGTGCCAGCAGCTCCCTCGGACAGGGTGGCGGGGAGCTGTTTTTT
size: NA; D: NA; V: TRBV19; J: TRBJ2-5; CDR3: CASSMNKGAGETQYF; DNA: TGTGCCAGTAGTATGAATAAGGGGGCGGGGGAGACCCAGTACTTC
size: NA; D: TRBD1; V: TRBV11-3; J: TRBJ1-1; CDR3: CASSTRQGAEAFF; DNA: TGTGCCAGCAGCACTAGACAGGGGGCTGAAGCTTTCTTT
size: NA; D: NA; V: TRBV2; J: TRBJ2-2; CDR3: CASSVGTGELFF; DNA: TGTGCCAGCAGTGTCGGCACCGGGGAGCTGTTTTTT
size: NA; D: NA; V: TRBV28; J: TRBJ2-7; CDR3: CASTRRMDYEQYF; DNA: TGTGCCAGCACCCGCAGGATGGACTACGAGCAGTACTTC
size: NA; D: NA; V: TRBV7-2; J: TRBJ2-1; CDR3: CASSLEETTTKFF; DNA: TGTGCCAGCAGCTTAGAAGAGACTACTACTAAGTTCTTC
size: NA; D: NA; V: TRBV11-2; J: TRBJ1-6; CDR3: CASSLEGQVNSPLHF; DNA: TGTGCCAGCAGCTTAGAGGGACAAGTTAATTCACCCCTCCACTTT
size: NA; D: NA; V: TRBV19; J: TRBJ1-6; CDR3: CASSSGGGYNSPLHF; DNA: TGTGCCAGTAGTAGTGGGGGCGGTTATAATTCACCCCTCCACTTT
size: NA; D: NA; V: TRBV18; J: TRBJ1-2; CDR3: CASSPPGQRLNYGYTF; DNA: TGTGCCAGCTCCCCCCCAGGACAGAGACTCAACTATGGCTACACCTTC
size: NA; D: NA; V: TRBV9; J: TRBJ1-2; CDR3: CASSPLTGGGGYTF; DNA: TGTGCCAGCAGCCCCCTGACTGGGGGCGGCGGCTACACCTTC
size: NA; D: TRBD1; V: TRBV19; J: TRBJ1-5; CDR3: CASSTGAAQPQHF; DNA: TGTGCCAGTAGCACAGGGGCAGCTCAGCCCCAGCATTTT
size: once; D: TRBD2; V: TRBV14; J: TRBJ2-5; CDR3: CASSPRRGAQETQYF; DNA: TGTGCCAGCAGCCCCCGGCGGGGGGCACAAGAGACCCAGTACTTC
size: few; D: NA; V: TRBV13; J: TRBJ2-2; CDR3: CASSLGGGELFF; DNA: TGTGCCAGCAGCTTGGGGGGCGGGGAGCTGTTTTTT